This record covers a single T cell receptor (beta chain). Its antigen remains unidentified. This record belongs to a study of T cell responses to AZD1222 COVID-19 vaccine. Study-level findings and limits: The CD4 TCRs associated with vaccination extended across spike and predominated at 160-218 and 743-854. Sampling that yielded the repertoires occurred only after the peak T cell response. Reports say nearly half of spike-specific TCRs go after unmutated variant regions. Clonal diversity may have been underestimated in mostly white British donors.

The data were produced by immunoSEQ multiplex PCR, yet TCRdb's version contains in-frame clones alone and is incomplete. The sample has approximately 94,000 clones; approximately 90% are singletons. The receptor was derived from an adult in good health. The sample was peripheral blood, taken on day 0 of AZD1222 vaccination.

The CDR3 spells CASVGRDSYGYTF. For the CDR3, the DNA is TGCGCCAGCGTTGGCAGGGACAGCTATGGCTACACCTTC. The chain is built from TRBV10-2 and TRBJ1-2; 7 nucleotides line up with TRBD1. CDR3 size: 13 residues. V shed 8 bases and J 4 bases; nucleotides not matched to a gene: 7. Germline lookup yields CDR1 WSHSY and CDR2 SAAADI.